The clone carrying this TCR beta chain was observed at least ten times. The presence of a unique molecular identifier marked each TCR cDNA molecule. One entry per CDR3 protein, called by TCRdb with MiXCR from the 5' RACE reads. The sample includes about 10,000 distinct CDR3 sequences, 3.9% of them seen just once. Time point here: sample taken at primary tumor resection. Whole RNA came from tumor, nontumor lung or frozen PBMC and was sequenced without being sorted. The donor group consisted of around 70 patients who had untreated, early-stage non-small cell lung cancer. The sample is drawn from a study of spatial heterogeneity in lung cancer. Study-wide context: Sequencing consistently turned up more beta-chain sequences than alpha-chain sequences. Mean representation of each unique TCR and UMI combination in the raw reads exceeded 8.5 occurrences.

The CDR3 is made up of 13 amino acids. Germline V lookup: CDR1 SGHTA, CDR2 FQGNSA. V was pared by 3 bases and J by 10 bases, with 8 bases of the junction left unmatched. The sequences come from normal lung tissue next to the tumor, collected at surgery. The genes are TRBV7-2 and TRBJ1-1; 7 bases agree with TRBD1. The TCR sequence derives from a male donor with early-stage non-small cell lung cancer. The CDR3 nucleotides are TGTGCCAGCAGCTTGACAGGGCCCACGGGAGCTTTCTTT. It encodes CASSLTGPTGAFF.